Each of the 5 T cell receptor beta chains below was sequenced from the same sample in a study of CD8 T cells in Susac syndrome. Random hexamers were used to reverse transcribe roughly 0.45 to 1 ug of RNA. TCRdb analysed the immunoSEQ multiplex PCR reads with MiXCR anew, one entry per CDR3 protein. The table records 150,000 or so distinct CDR3 sequences, 93% of them present only once. Material for sequencing was CD4+ T cells from PBMCs. These receptors originate from a human donor in good health.

This sequence joins TRBV2 and TRBJ1-6; D perhaps matches TRBD1 (5 bases). The CDR3 is 14 residues long. V was clipped by 1 base and J by 10 bases, with 11 bases between them. Germline assignment: CDR1 SNHLY and CDR2 FYNNEI. In DNA form, the CDR3 reads TGTGCCAGCAGTGAAGGTCAGGGACGGTCACCCCTCCACTTT. Translating it yields CASSEGQGRSPLHF.

This chain connects TRBV5-1 to TRBJ2-6, with D unclear. CDR1 is SGHRS and CDR2 is YFSETQ in the germline V gene. The length of the CDR3 is 14 residues. Trimming took off 5 bases at V and 4 bases at J, with 10 bases between the two ends. The CDR3 DNA reads TGCGCCAGCAGTGTACAGTCCGGGGCCAACGTCCTGACTTTC. It translates to CASSVQSGANVLTF.

This clonotype occurred a few times. This sequence joins TRBV19 and TRBJ2-2; no clear D. Trimming pared 3 bases from V and 3 bases from J, leaving 17 bases between. The CDR3 has 17 amino acids. Germline CDR1 LNHDA, CDR2 SQIVND (reference sequence). The CDR3 is CASSMIGLRTHTGELFF. The CDR3 DNA sequence: TGTGCCAGTAGTATGATCGGGCTTCGTACCCACACCGGGGAGCTGTTTTTT.

V and J are TRBV6-2 or TRBV6-3 and TRBJ1-5; the D gene is possibly TRBD1 (5 bases). This CDR3 region has 16 residues. Germline CDR1 reads MNHEY; CDR2 reads SVGEGT. Deletions cut 0 bases from V and 8 bases from J, with 17 bases between. CDR3 sequence reads: CASSYSMKGIEEPQHF. As DNA, the CDR3 is TGTGCCAGCAGTTACTCGATGAAGGGGATTGAGGAGCCCCAGCATTTT.

The rearrangement links TRBV25-1 to TRBJ2-7; possibly TRBD1 or TRBD2 for D (6 bases each). V was shortened by 6 bases and J by 5 bases, with 20 bases between the two germline ends. Germline V gene sequence: CDR1 MGHDK, CDR2 SYGVNS. The CDR3 contains 15 residues. In DNA form, the CDR3 reads TGTGCCAGCAGGGCGCCGGGGGCTGTTCGGGACGAGCAGTACTTC. Protein sequence: CASRAPGAVRDEQYF.